The 14 T cell receptor beta chains reported below all come from one sample, sequenced in a study of blood T cell repertoires in COVID-19 (TCRdb year 2020). Library construction relied on the immunoSEQ multiplex PCR assay. TCRdb re-hosts the immuneACCESS table, in-frame sequences only. Its copies lack some clones; in the studies checked, an unresolved V gene accounts for under half of them, and the cause for the rest is not known. The sample contains about 260,000 clones, approximately 91% of them found a single time. The top ten clonotypes cover under 3% of the sample. Sample: peripheral blood. The receptors shown here come from a young adult with COVID-19, enrolled during active disease.

The chain has TRBV27 and TRBJ1-1; 8 bases align to TRBD1. Germline CDR1 and CDR2: MNHEY and SMNVEV (reference sequence). The CDR3 sequence is 18 residues long. V dropped 6 bases and J dropped 4; count of bases not matched to a gene: 19. The CDR3 here is CASRTLPGQVTTSTEAFF. In DNA, the CDR3 is TGTGCCAGCAGGACACTACCGGGACAGGTCACTACGAGCACTGAAGCTTTCTTT.

This sequence joins TRBV28 and TRBJ2-7; no clear D gene. V gave up 1 base and J gave up 5 bases, with 21 bases separating them. CDR1 MDHEN and CDR2 SYDVKM come from the germline V gene. The CDR3 spans 17 residues. CDR3 amino acids: CASSLSLLTAASHEQYF. CDR3 sequence (DNA): TGTGCCAGCAGTTTATCCTTACTCACGGCGGCCAGCCACGAGCAGTACTTC.

This clone was detected once. The chain combines TRBV6-1 with TRBJ2-3, with a possible D match to TRBD2 (5 bases). In germline, CDR1 is MNHNS, CDR2 SASEGT. The CDR3 sequence is 13 residues long. Trimming pared 3 bases from V and 4 bases from J, leaving 8 bases between. The DNA of the CDR3 is TGTGCCAGCAGTGAGCTAGCATCAGATACGCAGTATTTT. Its protein product is CASSELASDTQYF.

This chain links TRBV28 with TRBJ1-5, with TRBD1 matching over 10 bases. This CDR3 region has 18 residues. The germline gives CDR1 MDHEN, CDR2 SYDVKM. V was pared by 2 bases and J by 2 bases, with 9 bases of the junction left unmatched. This CDR3 is CASSLVGTGAGGNQPQHF. The CDR3 nucleotides read TGTGCCAGCAGTTTAGTTGGGACAGGGGCGGGTGGCAATCAGCCCCAGCATTTT.

The gene calls are TRBV27 and TRBJ1-2; no clear D gene. V lost 2 bases, J lost 2 bases, and 9 bases lay in between. Germline CDR1 is MNHEY and CDR2 is SMNVEV (reference sequence). This CDR3 spans 14 amino acids. The CDR3 sequence: CASSLREGNYGYTF. CDR3 in DNA: TGTGCCAGCAGTTTAAGGGAGGGCAACTATGGCTACACCTTC.

This chain joins TRBV23-1 and TRBJ1-6; the match to TRBD1 covers 9 bases. TRBV23-1 is recorded as an ORF, its role being uncertain. The junction had 5 bases not matched to a gene; V was cut back by 4 bases and J by 7 bases. The CDR3 sequence is 15 residues long. This CDR3 is CASSPRDRENSPLHF. The DNA for the CDR3 is TGCGCCAGCAGTCCCCGGGACAGGGAGAATTCACCCCTCCACTTT.

The chain links TRBV30 to TRBJ1-2, with D unresolved. V was trimmed by 5 bases and J by 2 bases, leaving 30 bases between them. The germline V gene encodes CDR1 GTSNPN and CDR2 SVGIG (reference sequence). This CDR3 spans 19 amino acids. CDR3 nucleotides: TGTGCCTGGGTTAATAGGCGGGATAACCACCGGGCCTTAAACTATGGCTACACCTTC. This translates into CAWVNRRDNHRALNYGYTF.

The rearrangement uses TRBV7-2 and TRBJ1-4; TRBD1 is a possible D gene (5 bases). Trimming took 4 bases from V and 5 from J, leaving 8 bases between them. CDR3 length: 13 amino acids. In germline, CDR1 is SGHTA, CDR2 FQGNSA. CDR3 loop: CASSWAGNEKLFF. DNA for the CDR3: TGTGCCAGCAGCTGGGCAGGGAATGAAAAACTGTTTTTT.

The J gene is TRBJ2-3, the V gene TRBV27; 8 bases fit TRBD2. The germline V gene has CDR1 MNHEY and CDR2 SMNVEV (reference sequence). V was pared by 4 bases and J by 3 bases, with 3 bases of the junction left unmatched. The CDR3 is made up of 14 amino acids. CDR3 sequence reads: CASSYQRETDTQYF. In DNA, the CDR3 is TGTGCCAGCAGTTACCAGCGGGAGACAGATACGCAGTATTTT.

V gene TRBV7-9 combines with J gene TRBJ1-5; 9 bases align to TRBD1. The CDR3 spans 17 residues. V was pared by 1 base and J by 3 bases, with 7 bases of the junction left unmatched. Germline V gene lookup returns CDR1 SEHNR and CDR2 FQNEAQ (reference sequence). The CDR3 loop is CASSLVGDRAPNQPQHF. The CDR3 bases are TGTGCCAGCAGCTTAGTAGGGGACAGGGCACCCAATCAGCCCCAGCATTTT.

The chain couples TRBV14 to TRBJ1-1; weak D call: TRBD1 (6 bases). The germline V gene has CDR1 SGHDN and CDR2 FVKESK. The V and J ends lost 4 bases and 0 bases respectively, with 24 bases between them. The CDR3 runs 19 residues. This CDR3 reads CASSPTPWTVVVMNTEAFF. For the CDR3, the DNA is TGTGCCAGCAGCCCCACCCCTTGGACAGTAGTCGTCATGAACACTGAAGCTTTCTTT.

This clone was seen only once. V and J are TRBV24-1 and TRBJ2-2; a weak D match, TRBD1 (5 bases). This CDR3 has 15 amino acids. V dropped 9 bases and J dropped 1 base, with 14 bases sitting between them. Looked up from germline, CDR1 is KGHDR and CDR2 is SFDVKD. The CDR3 spells CATADLRGNTGELFF. In DNA, the CDR3 is TGTGCCACCGCAGACCTAAGGGGGAACACCGGGGAGCTGTTTTTT.

This chain uses TRBV24-1 with TRBJ2-2; no firm D call. Germline V gene sequence: CDR1 KGHDR, CDR2 SFDVKD. This CDR3 region has 15 residues. The V gene lost 4 bases and the J gene lost 5 bases, with 13 bases spanning the gap. The CDR3 bases are TGTGCCACCAGTGAGCGGTTTATGTCGACCGGGGAGCTGTTTTTT. Amino acids: CATSERFMSTGELFF.

This clone appeared a few times. The chain joins TRBV4-2 to TRBJ2-3, with TRBD1 identical over 11 bases. The CDR3 has 16 amino acids. From germline, CDR1 is LGHNA and CDR2 YNFKEQ. J gave up 4 bases and V 0 bases, and 3 bases lay outside the gene matches. CDR3 in amino acids: CASSQETGQGADTQYF. The DNA for the CDR3 is TGTGCCAGCAGCCAAGAAACGGGACAGGGGGCAGATACGCAGTATTTT.